The 21 T cell receptor beta chains below all came from one sample that was sequenced in a study of blood T cells in healthy people across ages. A sample-barcoded 5' primer and a J-beta primer mix were used in a second PCR of roughly 6 to 11 cycles. TCRdb passed the 5' RACE reads through MiXCR, listing each CDR3 protein once. The repertoire consists of about 970,000 distinct CDR3 sequences, with just over 50% occurring once and the leading ten covering roughly a fifth. The sequenced sample was blood. The receptors were gathered from a woman aged 60 to 75 in good health.

This sequence joins TRBV29-1 and TRBJ1-2, with TRBD1 identical over 8 bases. V lost 6 bases and J lost 4; bases outside the gene matches: 7. Germline V gene data show CDR1 as SQVTM and CDR2 as ANQGSEA. The CDR3 sequence is 13 residues long. CDR3 DNA sequence: TGCAGCGTGGGGACAGGCCAGTCCTATGGCTACACCTTC. Residues: CSVGTGQSYGYTF.

A remark on this clonotype: At one boundary the junction diverges from the germline segment, which might be a read error. The chain couples TRBV6-2 or TRBV6-3 to TRBJ2-5; D may be TRBD1 (6 bases). The length of the CDR3 is 11 residues. Germline CDR1 and CDR2: MNHEY and SVGEGT. CDR3 DNA sequence: TGCCCCTTGGGGGCGGCCCAGGCCCAGTACTTC. As protein: CPLGAAQAQYF.

The rearrangement links TRBV12-5 to TRBJ2-5; TRBD2 agrees at 8 bases. Germline V gene data show CDR1 as LGHNT and CDR2 as FRNRAP. The ends lost 0 bases at V and 5 bases at J; junction bases unmatched: 11. This CDR3 spans 17 amino acids. CDR3 in amino acids: CASGLVRGTSEVETQYF. The CDR3 DNA is TGTGCTAGTGGTTTGGTACGGGGGACTAGTGAAGTTGAGACCCAGTACTTC.

This clonotype was seen more than once but under ten times. The V gene is TRBV20-1, the J gene TRBJ2-3, with D maybe TRBD2 (6 bases). V was trimmed by 0 bases and J by 4 bases, leaving 20 bases between them. Germline V gene sequence: CDR1 DFQATT, CDR2 SNEGSKA (reference sequence). The CDR3 is 17 residues long. CDR3 residues: CSARDFGRPYGADTQYF. CDR3 sequence (DNA): TGCAGTGCTAGAGATTTCGGGAGACCCTACGGGGCAGATACGCAGTATTTT.

This clonotype was counted once. In DNA form, the CDR3 reads TGCGCCAGCAGCTTTCTTCAGGGAGGCAATGAGCAGTTCTTC. Encoded protein: CASSFLQGGNEQFF. V gene TRBV5-1 combines with J gene TRBJ2-1, with D tentatively TRBD2 (6 bases). The V end lost 2 bases, the J end lost 6 bases, and 12 bases lay between the germline ends. CDR3 length equals 14 residues. Germline CDR1 is SGHRS and CDR2 is YFSETQ.

CDR3 residues: CSARGFSTQNYGYTF. Written as DNA, the CDR3 is TGCAGTGCTAGGGGATTCAGTACACAAAACTATGGCTACACCTTC. V gene TRBV20-1 combines with J gene TRBJ1-2; unclear D gene. Germline loops: CDR1 DFQATT, CDR2 SNEGSKA (reference sequence). Trimming pared 3 bases from V and 2 bases from J, leaving 16 bases between. The CDR3 is 15 residues long.

The V and J genes are TRBV3-1 and TRBJ2-1; D gene unclear. Germline V gene data show CDR1 as LGHDT and CDR2 as YNNKEL (reference sequence). CDR3 length: 12 amino acids. Trimming cost V 2 bases and J 9 bases, with 8 bases left between them. CDR3 sequence reads: CASSQSSVEQFF. The CDR3 coding sequence is TGTGCCAGCAGCCAATCCTCTGTTGAGCAGTTCTTC.

V and J are TRBV2 and TRBJ2-3; D uncertain. Trimming pared 3 bases from V and 4 bases from J, leaving 5 bases between. CDR1 SNHLY and CDR2 FYNNEI come from the germline V gene. The CDR3 consists of 12 residues. CDR3 residues: CASSELADTQYF. The CDR3 DNA is TGTGCCAGCAGTGAGTTGGCAGATACGCAGTATTTT.

This chain's CDR3 is CASSQDWGTSGLSYEQYF. CDR3 DNA sequence: TGTGCCAGCAGCCAAGATTGGGGGACTAGCGGTCTCTCCTACGAGCAGTACTTC. The J gene is TRBJ2-7, the V gene TRBV4-2, with 11 bases aligning to TRBD2. Germline V CDR1 and CDR2: LGHNA, YNFKEQ. Unmatched junction bases numbered 7, after V lost 0 bases and J lost 0 bases. This CDR3 is 18 amino acids long.

This chain uses TRBV27 with TRBJ2-7; D tentatively fits TRBD1 or TRBD2 (6 bases each). The V end lost 4 bases, the J end lost 3 bases, and 22 bases lay between the germline ends. CDR3 length equals 17 residues. The germline CDR1 and CDR2 sequences are MNHEY and SMNVEV (reference sequence). Here the CDR3 reads CASSSPRRLGGHYEQYF. In DNA, the CDR3 is TGTGCCAGCAGTTCCCCCCGGCGGTTGGGGGGACACTACGAGCAGTACTTC.

The V and J genes are TRBV21-1 and TRBJ2-7. TRBV21-1 is noted as a pseudogene. This CDR3 has 14 amino acids. This chain's CDR3 is CASSKPFGDYEQYF. CDR3 nucleotide sequence: TGTGCCAGCAGCAAGCCTTTCGGAGACTACGAGCAGTACTTC.

This clonotype has just a few counts. The chain uses TRBV12-3 or TRBV12-4 and TRBJ2-3; no reliable D call. The CDR3 consists of 13 residues. Trimming stripped 7 bases from V and 0 bases from J, with 8 bases between. This CDR3 reads CASMLGSTDTQYF. CDR3 in DNA: TGTGCCAGCATGTTGGGCAGCACAGATACGCAGTATTTT.

The rearrangement uses TRBV20-1 and TRBJ2-3, with D possibly TRBD2 on 5 matching bases. There are 13 residues in the CDR3. Deletions cut 3 bases from V and 4 bases from J, with 11 bases between. The germline V gene has CDR1 DFQATT and CDR2 SNEGSKA (reference sequence). The DNA of the CDR3 is TGCAGTGCTAGGAAGGGAGAAGCAGATACGCAGTATTTT. Translated, it gives CSARKGEADTQYF.

The rearrangement links TRBV6-6 to TRBJ2-1, with 11 bases that match TRBD2. The CDR3 has 15 amino acids. Germline V gene lookup returns CDR1 MNHNY and CDR2 SVGAGI (reference sequence). V gave up 1 base and J gave up 6 bases; unmatched junction bases: 2. The CDR3 reads CASSYLGLAANEQFF. Written as DNA, the CDR3 is TGTGCCAGCAGTTACTTGGGACTAGCGGCCAATGAGCAGTTCTTC.

This clonotype was recorded a few times. The rearrangement uses TRBV20-1 and TRBJ2-1, with TRBD1 identical over 9 bases. Trimming at V came to 8 bases and at J to 5 bases, leaving 10 bases not matched to a gene. Germline V gene sequence: CDR1 DFQATT, CDR2 SNEGSKA (reference sequence). CDR3 length: 14 amino acids. In DNA, the CDR3 is TGCAGTCCTAAGAGGACAGGGGTAGACAATGAGCAGTTCTTC. The encoded protein is CSPKRTGVDNEQFF.

CDR3 in amino acids: CASSLDPAGACEQYF. CDR3 nucleotides: TGTGCCAGCAGCTTAGATCCAGCGGGAGCCTGCGAGCAGTACTTC. The chain uses TRBV7-2 and TRBJ2-5; 8 bases match TRBD2. The DNA end is a closer match to TRBJ2-7, so the J assignment may be wrong. The CDR3 length is 15 residues. The germline V gene has CDR1 SGHTA and CDR2 FQGNSA.

This clonotype appeared a few times. CDR3 nucleotides: TGTGCCAGCCTGGGACAGAACTCGGGACTAGCGTCTCTAGGCGTGGATACGCAGTATTTT. It specifies CASLGQNSGLASLGVDTQYF. V gene TRBV6-1 combines with J gene TRBJ2-3; TRBD2 aligns across 10 bases. The CDR3 has 20 residues. The germline V gene encodes CDR1 MNHNS and CDR2 SASEGT. The V and J ends lost 8 bases and 6 bases, in that order; junction bases with no gene match: 26.

The genes are TRBV11-2 and TRBJ2-4; TRBD1 matches at 8 bases. The CDR3 has 15 residues. The J segment lost 13 bases and the V segment lost 0 bases, leaving 11 bases of the junction unmatched. Germline V gives CDR1 SGHAT, CDR2 FQNNGV. CDR3: CASSLDRGQGREQYF. CDR3 bases: TGTGCCAGCAGCTTAGATCGAGGACAGGGAAGGGAGCAGTACTTC.

The chain joins TRBV11-2 to TRBJ2-1, with D possibly TRBD2 on 6 matching bases. With 6 bases removed from V and 11 bases from J, the gap between germline ends came to 20 bases. The CDR3 length is 14 residues. CDR1 and CDR2 from the germline V gene are SGHAT and FQNNGV. In DNA, the CDR3 is TGTGCCAGCAGGATTAGCGGAGGAACCTCTCAGCAGTTCTTC. Translation gives CASRISGGTSQQFF.

The chain uses TRBV27 and TRBJ2-7; D gene uncertain. CDR1 is MNHEY, CDR2 SMNVEV, per germline (reference sequence). CDR3 size: 14 residues. V shed 2 bases and J shed 11 bases, with 19 bases lying between them. Here the CDR3 reads CASSLTRQSGKEYF. The CDR3 DNA is TGTGCCAGCAGTTTAACGCGGCAGTCCGGAAAGGAGTACTTC.

The chain joins TRBV10-3 to TRBJ2-1; D possibly corresponds to TRBD2 (6 bases). V lost 5 bases to trimming and J lost 3 bases, with 14 bases between them. The germline CDR1 and CDR2 sequences are ENHRY and SYGVKD. This CDR3 has 15 residues. DNA of the CDR3: TGTGCCATCAGTTTGGAGGGAGGTAACTACAATGAGCAGTTCTTC. It encodes CAISLEGGNYNEQFF.